One sample yielded the 31 T cell receptor beta chains listed below, sequenced in a study of T cells in Graves' hyperthyroidism and ophthalmopathy. Template material for amplifying TCR beta CDR3 regions consisted of RNA transcripts. In the first-round RT-PCR of the TCR CDR3, the HTBI primer set was used. One entry per CDR3 protein, called by TCRdb with MiXCR from the multiplex PCR reads. The sample lists about 840,000 distinct CDR3 sequences; 38% were seen once. Material: blood. The receptors originated from a man between 18 and 35 years old with Graves' hyperthyroidism.

The chain combines TRBV7-2 with TRBJ2-5; no firm D call. The length of the CDR3 is 15 residues. The germline CDR1 and CDR2 sequences are SGHTA and FQGNSA. Trimming took 6 bases from V and 8 from J, leaving 22 bases between them. CDR3 nucleotide sequence: TGTGCCAGCAGTCGCTTAGACGGCCGCACGGCCACCCAGTACTTC. Amino acid sequence: CASSRLDGRTATQYF.

The chain employs TRBV7-3 and TRBJ2-7; 8 positions agree with TRBD1. This CDR3 is 14 amino acids long. Germline loops: CDR1 SGHTA, CDR2 FQGTGA. After removal of 5 bases from V and 3 bases from J, the junction contained 6 bases not matched to a gene. The CDR3 DNA follows: TGTGCCAGCAGCGTGGGACAGGCGGGCTACGAGCAGTACTTC. It yields the protein CASSVGQAGYEQYF.

Regarding this clonotype: A much larger clone is a single base away; this may be a read error. The rearrangement joins TRBV4-2 to TRBJ1-1; D is perhaps TRBD1 (6 bases). The CDR3 is 13 residues long. Germline V CDR1 and CDR2: LGHNA, YNFKEQ. DNA for the CDR3: TGTGCCAGCAGCCCCGGGACACCCGCTGAAGATTTCTTT. It translates to CASSPGTPAEDFF.

This clonotype appeared a few times. The V gene is TRBV15, the J gene TRBJ2-5; the match to TRBD1 covers 9 bases. V shed 8 bases and J 4 bases; nucleotides not matched to a gene: 11. CDR3 length: 15 amino acids. The germline CDR1 and CDR2 sequences are LNHNV and YYDKDF (reference sequence). CDR3 in DNA: TGTGCCACCCAGCGGGACAGGGCAGAATCAGAGACCCAGTACTTC. The encoded protein is CATQRDRAESETQYF.

As for this clonotype: This may be a read error, as it is one base from a much larger clone. The J gene is TRBJ2-7, the V gene TRBV20-1, with D uncertain. This CDR3 spans 13 amino acids. The germline CDR1 and CDR2 sequences are DFQATT and SNEGSKA (reference sequence). V shed 5 bases and J shed 6 bases, with 17 bases lying between them. The CDR3 coding sequence is TGCAGTGCTGGCACCTCTGACCTCTGCGAGCAGTACTTC. Protein product: CSAGTSDLCEQYF.

This clonotype appeared a few times. The rearrangement links TRBV20-1 to TRBJ2-7, with 8 positions matching TRBD2. Per germline, CDR1 DFQATT and CDR2 SNEGSKA (reference sequence). The CDR3 has 13 amino acids. V dropped 6 bases and J dropped 5; count of bases not matched to a gene: 9. The CDR3 region has the DNA TGCAGTGCACTAGAGCGGGAGTTCGACGAGCAGTACTTC. Protein product: CSALEREFDEQYF.

There are many counts of this clonotype. The chain employs TRBV29-1 and TRBJ1-1, with D possibly TRBD1 on 6 matching bases. Germline V gives CDR1 SQVTM, CDR2 ANQGSEA. Trimming pared 2 bases from V and 10 bases from J, leaving 14 bases between. The CDR3 has 12 amino acids. The CDR3 reads CSVESGRGRAFF. CDR3 nucleotide sequence: TGCAGCGTTGAATCAGGGAGGGGGAGAGCTTTCTTT.

The rearrangement uses TRBV7-9 and TRBJ2-2, with a possible D match to TRBD2 (5 bases). Trimming left V 0 bases short and J 7 bases short, with 9 bases between. There are 14 residues in the CDR3. Germline CDR1 is SEHNR and CDR2 is FQNEAQ (reference sequence). DNA of the CDR3: TGTGCCAGCAGCTTAGCGGGAGAATACGGGGAGCTGTTTTTT. Its translation: CASSLAGEYGELFF.

In this sample, this clonotype turned up a few times. CDR3 region: CASSQLGVGETQYF. The CDR3 DNA follows: TGTGCCAGCAGCCAACTTGGGGTAGGAGAGACCCAGTACTTC. The rearrangement uses TRBV3-1 and TRBJ2-5; D uncertain. Deletions cut 2 bases from V and 4 bases from J, with 11 bases between. The V gene's germline CDR1 is LGHDT and CDR2 YNNKEL (reference sequence). This CDR3 is 14 amino acids long.

The chain joins TRBV7-3 to TRBJ1-1; perhaps TRBD1 as D (5 bases). The V gene lost 6 bases and the J gene lost 3 bases, with 14 bases spanning the gap. This CDR3 is 14 amino acids long. Germline V gives CDR1 SGHTA, CDR2 FQGTGA. In DNA form, the CDR3 reads TGTGCCAGCAGTCCCGGGGCCGCTGACACTGAAGCTTTCTTT. Residues: CASSPGAADTEAFF.

This clonotype was counted at least ten times. The rearrangement uses TRBV7-4 and TRBJ2-5; D unresolved. From germline, CDR1 is SGHVT and CDR2 SQSDAQ. V lost 5 bases and J lost 2, with 12 bases in between. The CDR3 is 14 residues long. Written as DNA, the CDR3 is TGTGCCAGCAGCCCCTTTGGCAGGCAAGAGACCCAGTACTTC. This translates into CASSPFGRQETQYF.

This clonotype appeared many times. The chain is built from TRBV29-1 and TRBJ1-2; tentative D call: TRBD1 (5 bases). Germline loops: CDR1 SQVTM, CDR2 ANQGSEA. V was pared by 6 bases and J by 3 bases, with 14 bases between. This CDR3 has 13 residues. CDR3 coding DNA: TGCAGCGTGCCCCGGGACGGCTACTATGGCTACACCTTC. It translates to CSVPRDGYYGYTF.

There are many counts of this clonotype. The CDR3 nucleotides are TGTGCCAGCAGCTTACATCAGGGACTCTATGGCTACACCTTC. Translating it yields CASSLHQGLYGYTF. This chain joins TRBV7-2 and TRBJ1-2, with D tentatively TRBD1 (5 bases). CDR1 is SGHTA and CDR2 is FQGNSA in the germline V gene. There are 14 residues in the CDR3. The ends were cut back, 2 bases at V and 4 bases at J, with 11 bases in the middle.

This chain uses TRBV7-2 with TRBJ1-3; no firm D call. In germline, CDR1 is SGHTA, CDR2 FQGNSA. The CDR3 covers 11 residues. V was pared by 1 base and J by 11 bases, with 6 bases between. As DNA, the CDR3 is TGTGCCAGCAGCTTAGGAGACGCCATATATTTT. Translating it yields CASSLGDAIYF.

A few counts support this clonotype. This chain uses TRBV9 with TRBJ2-7; weak D call: TRBD1 (6 bases). In germline, CDR1 is SGDLS, CDR2 YYNGEE. The V and J ends lost 4 bases and 2 bases respectively, with 13 bases between them. The CDR3 consists of 14 residues. CDR3 nucleotides: TGTGCCAGCAGCACTACAGGGCTCCCCTACGAGCAGTACTTC. It is translated as CASSTTGLPYEQYF.

This clonotype was counted between two and nine times. The chain uses TRBV7-9 and TRBJ2-7; D call uncertain. This CDR3 spans 14 amino acids. The ends were cut back, 3 bases at V and 0 bases at J, with 9 bases in the middle. CDR1 and CDR2 (germline): SEHNR, FQNEAQ (reference sequence). CDR3 in amino acids: CASSFELPSYEQYF. The CDR3, as DNA: TGTGCCAGCAGCTTCGAGCTACCCTCCTACGAGCAGTACTTC.

This clonotype was counted at least ten times. The junction differs from germline at one of its ends, possibly a read error. The genes are TRBV5-1 and TRBJ1-4, with D hard to call. The CDR3 length is 13 residues. CDR1 is SGHRS, CDR2 YFSETQ, per germline. The CDR3: CASSLEGGEKLFF. Here the CDR3 DNA reads TGTGCCAGCAGTCTCGAGGGCGGTGAAAAACTGTTTTTT. The full variable domain, rest sourced from reference TRBV5-1 and TRBJ1-4, is KAGVTQTPRYLIKTRGQQVTLSCSPISGHRSVSWYQQTPGQGLQFLFEYFSETQRNKGNFPGRFSGRQFSNSRSEMNVSTLELGDSALYLCASSLEGGEKLFFGSGTQLSVL.

The table lists this clonotype with many counts. The chain recombines TRBV2 with TRBJ2-7, with a tentative D call TRBD1 (5 bases). This CDR3 is built from 13 residues. V lost 4 bases to trimming and J lost 2 bases, with 9 bases between them. Looked up from germline, CDR1 is SNHLY and CDR2 is FYNNEI. The CDR3 DNA is TGTGCCAGCAGTGGGACATACCCCTACGAGCAGTACTTC. Residues: CASSGTYPYEQYF.

The V and J genes are TRBV29-1 and TRBJ2-5; TRBD2 is a possible D gene (5 bases). Looked up from germline, CDR1 is SQVTM and CDR2 is ANQGSEA. V was trimmed by 8 bases and J by 2 bases, leaving 12 bases between them. There are 12 residues in the CDR3. The CDR3: CSLGSGQETQYF. The CDR3 DNA reads as TGCAGCTTGGGGAGCGGACAAGAGACCCAGTACTTC.

CDR3: CASSPIGTAYNSPLHF. CDR3 nucleotide sequence: TGCGCCAGCAGCCCAATAGGGACAGCCTATAATTCACCCCTCCACTTT. The gene calls are TRBV5-1 and TRBJ1-6; TRBD1 aligns across 7 bases. The length of the CDR3 is 16 residues. V lost 4 bases to trimming and J lost 2 bases; unmatched junction nucleotides: 6. In germline, CDR1 is SGHRS, CDR2 YFSETQ.

This clonotype came up many times. The chain couples TRBV7-2 to TRBJ2-7; D remains ambiguous. Germline loops: CDR1 SGHTA, CDR2 FQGNSA. The ends were cut back, 3 bases at V and 4 bases at J, with 13 bases in the middle. The CDR3 extends over 14 amino acids. CDR3 DNA sequence: TGTGCCAGCAGCTTTGCGGCAGGCAGATACGAGCAGTACTTC. Its protein is CASSFAAGRYEQYF.

The chain recombines TRBV5-1 with TRBJ1-2, with D perhaps matching TRBD1 (6 bases). The CDR3 covers 13 residues. CDR1 and CDR2 from the germline V gene are SGHRS and YFSETQ. V was clipped by 3 bases and J by 10 bases, with 16 bases between them. The CDR3 region has the DNA TGCGCCAGCAGCTCATCAGGGGCGCAGGACTACACCTTC. This codes for CASSSSGAQDYTF.

The chain has TRBV20-1 and TRBJ2-7; TRBD2 aligns across 7 bases. The CDR3 has 13 amino acids. J gave up 9 bases and V 0 bases, and 8 bases lay outside the gene matches. Germline V lookup: CDR1 DFQATT, CDR2 SNEGSKA (reference sequence). The CDR3: CSAREGGENRQYF. CDR3 DNA: TGCAGTGCTAGAGAGGGGGGGGAGAACCGGCAGTACTTC.

There are many counts of this clonotype. The gene calls are TRBV29-1 and TRBJ2-7; perhaps TRBD1 as D (6 bases). This CDR3 has 13 residues. Trimming shortened V by 4 bases and J by 0 bases, and 10 bases separated the two germline ends. The germline CDR1 and CDR2 sequences are SQVTM and ANQGSEA. This CDR3 reads CSVARDTSYEQYF. As DNA, the CDR3 is TGCAGCGTTGCGAGGGACACCTCCTACGAGCAGTACTTC.

This clonotype was seen repeatedly, ten times or more. CDR3 in amino acids: CSVGVVNQETQYF. Written as DNA, the CDR3 is TGCAGCGTTGGGGTGGTTAACCAAGAGACCCAGTACTTC. The chain links TRBV29-1 to TRBJ2-5; unclear D gene. This CDR3 has 13 amino acids. Trimming took off 4 bases at V and 0 bases at J, with 9 bases between the two ends. Per germline, CDR1 SQVTM and CDR2 ANQGSEA.

This clonotype was counted at least ten times. The J gene is TRBJ1-6, the V gene TRBV7-6, with D perhaps matching TRBD1 (5 bases). This CDR3 is built from 15 residues. Germline CDR1 and CDR2: SGHVS and FNYEAQ. Trimming took 4 bases from V and 4 from J, leaving 11 bases between them. Here the CDR3 DNA reads TGTGCCAGCAGCTCAGAGACAGATTATAATTCACCCCTCCACTTT. Translating gives CASSSETDYNSPLHF. The full variable domain, completed using reference TRBV7-6 and TRBJ1-6, is GAGVSQSPRYKVTKRGQDVALRCDPISGHVSLYWYRQALGQGPEFLTYFNYEAQQDKSGLPNDRFSAERPEGSISTLTIQRTEQRDSAMYRCASSSETDYNSPLHFGNGTRLTVT.

The chain has TRBV5-6 and TRBJ1-5; unclear D gene. There are 13 residues in the CDR3. CDR1 is SGHDT, CDR2 YYEEEE, per germline. V was clipped by 2 bases and J by 5 bases, with 8 bases between them. The CDR3 loop is CASSFGTDQPQHF. Here the CDR3 DNA reads TGTGCCAGCAGCTTTGGCACCGATCAGCCCCAGCATTTT.

The CDR3 bases are TGTGCCAGCACCTCTTTCGCGGGGAGCACTGAAGCTTTCTTT. It specifies CASTSFAGSTEAFF. The chain links TRBV12-3 or TRBV12-4 to TRBJ1-1; D gene uncertain. V was clipped by 7 bases and J by 4 bases, with 16 bases between them. The CDR3 runs 14 residues.

In this sample, this clonotype turned up many times. The J gene is TRBJ1-1, the V gene TRBV19; 7 nucleotides agree with TRBD1. The V gene's germline CDR1 is LNHDA and CDR2 SQIVND (reference sequence). V shed 4 bases and J 0 bases; nucleotides not matched to a gene: 2. The CDR3 runs 14 residues. The CDR3 region is CASSTGQLNTEAFF. DNA of the CDR3: TGTGCCAGTAGTACGGGACAGCTGAACACTGAAGCTTTCTTT.

The chain uses TRBV11-2 and TRBJ1-6, with 7 nucleotides matching TRBD1. The CDR3 is made up of 17 amino acids. The germline CDR1 and CDR2 sequences are SGHAT and FQNNGV. V lost 4 bases, J lost 8 bases, and 14 bases stayed unmatched. CDR3 bases: TGTGCCAGCAGCTCCCCCTACCACGGACAGGCCCATTCACCCCTCCACTTT. Translated, it gives CASSSPYHGQAHSPLHF.

The J gene is TRBJ1-2, the V gene TRBV11-3; a possible D gene is TRBD1 (6 bases). In germline, CDR1 is SGHNT, CDR2 YENEEA. V lost 4 bases, J lost 3 bases, and 12 bases lay in between. The CDR3 is 14 amino acids. In DNA, the CDR3 is TGTGCCAGCAGCTCGGGACACAAATACTATGGCTACACCTTC. Its protein is CASSSGHKYYGYTF.